This T cell receptor (beta chain) was identified during a study of human T cells and chemical hapten exposure. The overall study: For sensitization, 2% DPC was applied to a 2 cm by 2 cm patch of upper inner arm skin.

From the RACE reads, TCRdb called clonotypes with MiXCR, one entry per CDR3 protein. The data show approximately 82,000 distinct CDR3 sequences, with about 11% seen just once and around 2.2% held by the top ten. Described time point: patch test 1, 2 weeks after DPC sensitization. Treatment here: therapeutic diphenylcyclopropenone sensitization with weekly scalp DPC. General study results and limits: Patch test scores rose with PT1 expanded TCR counts, a positive correlation.

Trimming removed 6 bases from V and 1 base from J; junction bases left unmatched: 3. Germline CDR1 is MNHEY and CDR2 is SVGEGT. The CDR3 contains 14 residues. As regards this clonotype: The antigen is undetermined.

This receptor was obtained from a man between 35 and 55 years old with alopecia areata. Some clones in this sample may be carry-over from other donors' samples. Sequences were derived from whole blood, sampled in connection with sensitization to the hapten diphenylcyclopropenone (DPC). The chain has TRBV6-2 or TRBV6-3 and TRBJ2-1; 7 nucleotides align to TRBD1. CDR3 residues: CASRPGQSYNEQFF. The CDR3, as DNA: TGTGCCAGCAGACCGGGACAGTCCTACAATGAGCAGTTCTTC.